The T cell receptor beta chain described here comes from a study of memory CD4+ T cells and cytomegalovirus serostatus. Single viable CD3+CD4+CD8-CD45RO+ cells were sorted as the memory CD4+ T cells. Donors' CMV status reflects serum IgG against pp150, pp28, p38, p52. About this clone: Its antigen is as yet unknown.

Some clones are missing from TCRdb's copy, which holds only in-frame ones; the method was immunoSEQ multiplex PCR. Found here are 45,000 to 70,000 clones, 82% of them singletons; the top ten hold 0.5%. The study, taken as a whole, reports: CMV serostatus prediction reached median AUC roughly 0.95, or 0.91 with US-trained model. Of about 150 reported CMV TCRbeta sequences, 55 to 80 were found in memory CD4+ repertoires.

With 3 bases clipped from V and 0 bases from J, the junction kept 8 bases outside the gene matches. The CDR3 consists of 17 residues. Germline V gene sequence: CDR1 SNHLY, CDR2 FYNNEI. This sequence originates from an adult in good health and CMV-seronegative. Some clones in this sample may be carry-over from other donors' samples. The chain has TRBV2 and TRBJ2-1, with 7 bases fitting TRBD2. Sequenced: memory CD4+ T cells from blood. The CDR3 DNA reads TGTGCCAGCAGTGATGATATTCCGGGAGGCTCCTACAATGAGCAGTTCTTC. Amino acid sequence: CASSDDIPGGSYNEQFF.